This T cell receptor beta chain came from a study of T cell responses to AZD1222 COVID-19 vaccine. Study-wide findings and caveats: Donors in the cohort were predominantly white British and more often female, and clonal diversity was possibly underestimated. When two AZD1222 doses had been given, Spike-specific TCR breadth and depth rose.

Comments on this clone: Its antigen is unknown.

This CDR3 contains 16 residues. Trimming pared 3 bases from V and 5 bases from J, leaving 19 bases between. Looked up from germline, CDR1 is KGHSH and CDR2 is LQKENI. Data came from immunoSEQ multiplex PCR; TCRdb stores just in-frame clones and leaves some out. The sample yields fewer than 300,000 clones, about 92% seen once. The sequence came from an adult in good health. The sequences come from peripheral blood, collected on day 0 of AZD1222 vaccination. The V gene is TRBV18, the J gene TRBJ1-1; D is unclear. CDR3 bases: TGTGCCAGCTCACCCGGTTCGAAAGGGAGGGAGACTGAAGCTTTCTTT. Residues: CASSPGSKGRETEAFF.